Listed below are T cell receptor beta chains from one sample, sequenced in a study of tumor-infiltrating lymphocytes in localized non-small cell lung cancer. Sequencing used immunoSEQ multiplex PCR; TCRdb keeps in-frame clones, though not all of them. The sample carries about 8,900 clones, almost 70% recorded once. The sequenced sample consisted of uninvolved lung tissue not adjacent to the tumor. These receptors all stem from a human donor with non-small cell lung cancer. CDR3s include the opening cysteine and the closing phenylalanine or tryptophan. The D gene is left open where the match is weak. Not all rows give a size; the values are once, few, many and, for expanded clones, a class.

cdr3_nt | cdr3_aa | cdr3_length | v_call | clone_size | d_call | j_call
TGCAGCGTTGGACTAGCGGGGTACAATGAGCAGTTCTTC | CSVGLAGYNEQFF | 13 | TRBV29-1 | . | TRBD2 | TRBJ2-1
TGTGCCAGCAGCTCTAACGTAGGGGGAGCTGGCTACACCTTC | CASSSNVGGAGYTF | 14 | TRBV7-9 | few | . | TRBJ1-2
TGTGCCTGGAGTGTATCAGGGGGGCAAGAGACCCAGTACTTC | CAWSVSGGQETQYF | 14 | TRBV30 | few | . | TRBJ2-5
TGCGCCAGCAGCCCGACAGGCCGCGGTCAGCCCCAGCATTTT | CASSPTGRGQPQHF | 14 | TRBV4-1 | . | . | TRBJ1-5
TGTGCCAGCAGCTTCGGTAGCGGGAGGGCAGATACGCAGTATTTT | CASSFGSGRADTQYF | 15 | TRBV7-9 | few | TRBD2 | TRBJ2-3
TGTGCCAGCAGTCAGGAGGCAAACTTTCACGAGCAGTACTTC | CASSQEANFHEQYF | 14 | TRBV11-2 | . | . | TRBJ2-7
TGTGCCAGCAGCCGCCCTCAAGGAAGGGCTTTCTTT | CASSRPQGRAFF | 12 | TRBV7-2 | . | . | TRBJ1-1
TGTGCCAGCAGTCCAGTAGACAGGGTCTATGGCTACACCTTC | CASSPVDRVYGYTF | 14 | TRBV28 | . | TRBD1 | TRBJ1-2
TGTGCCAGCAGCCCGGGACAGACCTACGAGCAGTACTTC | CASSPGQTYEQYF | 13 | TRBV28 | . | TRBD1 | TRBJ2-7
TGCGCCAGCAGCCAAGAGGCTCGCGCGAACACCGGGGAGCTGTTTTTT | CASSQEARANTGELFF | 16 | TRBV4-3 | . | . | TRBJ2-2
TGTGCCAGCAGCTACCAACTAGCGGGGTACGAGCAGTACTTC | CASSYQLAGYEQYF | 14 | TRBV9 | . | TRBD2 | TRBJ2-7
TGTGCCAGCAGTGAAGCGCGCCAGCCCCAGCATTTT | CASSEARQPQHF | 12 | TRBV2 | few | . | TRBJ1-5
TGTGCCAGCAGCTTGTACCAGGGCCTCACAGATACGCAGTATTTT | CASSLYQGLTDTQYF | 15 | TRBV5-6 | once | . | TRBJ2-3
TGTGCCAGTAGTATGACTAGCGGGGACTACAATGAGCAGTTCTTC | CASSMTSGDYNEQFF | 15 | TRBV19 | . | TRBD2 | TRBJ2-1